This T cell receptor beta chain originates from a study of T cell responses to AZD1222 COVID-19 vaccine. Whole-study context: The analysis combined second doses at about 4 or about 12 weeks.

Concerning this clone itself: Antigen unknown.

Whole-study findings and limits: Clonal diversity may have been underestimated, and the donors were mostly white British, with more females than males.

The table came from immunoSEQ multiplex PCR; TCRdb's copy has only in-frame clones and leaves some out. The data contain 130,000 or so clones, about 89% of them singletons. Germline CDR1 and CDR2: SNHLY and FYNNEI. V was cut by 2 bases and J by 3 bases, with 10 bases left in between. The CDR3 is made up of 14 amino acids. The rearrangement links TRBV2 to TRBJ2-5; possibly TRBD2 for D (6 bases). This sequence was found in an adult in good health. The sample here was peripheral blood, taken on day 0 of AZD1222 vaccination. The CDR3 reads CASSELSGEETQYF. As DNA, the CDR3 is TGTGCCAGCAGTGAACTTAGCGGTGAAGAGACCCAGTACTTC.